A selection of T cell receptor beta chains follows, all from one sample in a study of blood T cell repertoires in COVID-19. Sequencing was performed with immunoSEQ multiplex PCR; in TCRdb, only in-frame clones are kept and a portion is missing. The data show approximately 49,000 clones, 65% to 85% seen once. Sequencing was carried out using peripheral blood. The receptors originated from a man aged 45 to 65 with acute or convalescent COVID-19. CDR3s include the opening cysteine and the closing phenylalanine or tryptophan. The order of the fields is V gene, J gene, D gene, clone size, CDR3 DNA, CDR3 protein. D genes are given only for firm matches. Part of the rows lack a size; the others show once, few, many or a class for expanded clones.

TRBV24-1,TRBJ2-1,-,-,TGTGCCACCAGTGTAGGAGGGGACAATGAGCAGTTCTTC,CATSVGGDNEQFF
TRBV15,TRBJ1-4,-,-,TGTGCCACCAGACCCGGGAACTTAGGGGAAAAACTGTTTTTT,CATRPGNLGEKLFF
TRBV11-2,TRBJ2-5,TRBD1,-,TGTGCCAGCAGCTTGAACAGGGGGCATCAGACCCAGTACTTC,CASSLNRGHQTQYF
TRBV28,TRBJ1-3,-,-,TGTGCCAGCAGCCCCGCCTACACAGACTCTGGAAACACCATATATTTT,CASSPAYTDSGNTIYF
TRBV27,TRBJ2-7,-,-,TGTGCCAGCAGGCCCCGGACGGGAACGTACGAGCAGTACTTC,CASRPRTGTYEQYF
TRBV29-1,TRBJ2-6,-,-,TGCAGCGTTCGCGATCCTGGGGCCAACGTCCTGACTTTC,CSVRDPGANVLTF
TRBV5-4,TRBJ1-5,-,few,TGTGCCAGCAGCTATCCGAATCAGCCCCAGCATTTT,CASSYPNQPQHF
TRBV11-2,TRBJ1-3,-,once,TGTGCCAGCAGATTACTGGGGGCGGAAGCCGCCATATATTTT,CASRLLGAEAAIYF
TRBV2,TRBJ1-2,-,-,TGTGCCAGCAGCCGTACGGGGAGGCCCCAAGAAGGCTACACCTTC,CASSRTGRPQEGYTF
TRBV18,TRBJ2-1,TRBD1,-,TGTGCCAGCTCACCACTGGGGACAGACAATGAGCAGTTCTTC,CASSPLGTDNEQFF
TRBV5-4,TRBJ1-5,-,-,TGTGCCAGCAGCTTGGGGGGGGGCAATCAGCCCCAGCATTTT,CASSLGGGNQPQHF
TRBV2,TRBJ1-4,-,-,TGTGCCAGCAGTGAAACCGGGTCAAATGAAAAACTGTTTTTT,CASSETGSNEKLFF
TRBV18,TRBJ1-4,-,-,TGTGCCAGCTCACCTAACTCCGGGTCAACTAATGAAAAACTGTTTTTT,CASSPNSGSTNEKLFF
TRBV6-5,TRBJ1-2,TRBD1,-,TGTGCCAGTAGTCGGACGAGGGGACAGACCCTGGGCTACACCTTC,CASSRTRGQTLGYTF
TRBV6-2/TRBV6-3,TRBJ1-1,TRBD1,-,TGTGCCAGCAGTACCCGGAGGGGGCACGCTGAAGCTTTCTTT,CASSTRRGHAEAFF
TRBV27,TRBJ2-2,-,-,TGTGCCAGCAGTTTATCGAGGCAGACCGCGAACACCGGGGAGCTGTTTTTT,CASSLSRQTANTGELFF
TRBV7-7,TRBJ2-7,-,-,TGTGCCAGCAGCTTATCAAGCGGCCTCTCCTACGAGCAGTACTTC,CASSLSSGLSYEQYF
TRBV5-1,TRBJ1-2,TRBD1,-,TGCGCCAGCAGCTTGCCAGGGGGGACGCATGGCTACACCTTC,CASSLPGGTHGYTF
TRBV5-1,TRBJ1-3,TRBD1,-,TGCGCCAGCAGCCCGGCGGGGACAGTTGGAAACACCATATATTTT,CASSPAGTVGNTIYF
TRBV28,TRBJ1-2,TRBD1,-,TGTGCCAGCAGTGACCCAGGGGGCCTTGGCTACACCTTC,CASSDPGGLGYTF
TRBV15,TRBJ1-4,-,-,TGTGCCACCAGCAGGGACCGGACACTGAATGAAAAACTGTTTTTT,CATSRDRTLNEKLFF
TRBV5-5,TRBJ1-2,TRBD1,few,TGTGCCAGCAGGCCTACAGGGGGAGATGGCTACACCTTC,CASRPTGGDGYTF
TRBV7-9,TRBJ1-2,-,-,TGTGCCAGCAGCTTGCCAGGGGACCTCAACTATGGCTACACCTTC,CASSLPGDLNYGYTF
TRBV24-1,TRBJ2-5,TRBD2,-,TGTGCCACCGCCGGGAGACTAGCGAAGGATAAAGAGACCCAGTACTTC,CATAGRLAKDKETQYF
TRBV19,TRBJ2-5,-,-,TGTGCCAGTATAGGCGGGGGCGGAGAGACCCAGTACTTC,CASIGGGGETQYF
TRBV7-9,TRBJ1-2,TRBD1,-,TGTGCCAGCAGCTTAGCGGACAGGGCGGCCTATGGCTACACCTTC,CASSLADRAAYGYTF
TRBV6-2/TRBV6-3,TRBJ2-3,TRBD2,-,TGTGCCAGCAGTAAGAGGGACTATAAACTCACAGATACGCAGTATTTT,CASSKRDYKLTDTQYF
TRBV28,TRBJ2-2,-,-,TGTGCCAGCAGCGTAGACACCGGGGAGCTGTTTTTT,CASSVDTGELFF
TRBV12-3/TRBV12-4,TRBJ1-2,-,-,TGTGCCAGCAGTTCCGGACAGCTAACGCTAACCTTC,CASSSGQLTLTF
TRBV7-2,TRBJ2-1,-,-,TGTGCCAGCAGCTTAGTAGGGACACCTAACAATGAGCAGTTCTTC,CASSLVGTPNNEQFF